A selection of T cell receptor beta chains follows, all from one sample in a study of blood T cell repertoires in COVID-19. Produced via immunoSEQ multiplex PCR; TCRdb's table is partial and in-frame only. The sample has about 270,000 clones, around 86% seen once. The sample consisted of PBMCs or T cells enriched from blood (not recorded which). Every receptor here comes from a man aged 18 to 30 who had recovered from COVID-19. Both conserved end residues are part of each CDR3. The D gene is left open where the match is weak. Size is stated for part of the rows, as once, few or many counts, or as a class when the clone is expanded.

>-|TRBJ1-5|TRBV30|16|TRBD1
TGTGCCTGGAGTGCCAGGGGGGCTCGAGGCAATCAGCCCCAGCATTTT
CAWSARGARGNQPQHF
>-|TRBJ2-7|TRBV5-1|16|-
TGCGCCAGCAGCTTGGATGATATAGGCAGACTCTACGAGCAGTACTTC
CASSLDDIGRLYEQYF
>-|TRBJ1-2|TRBV27|16|TRBD1
TGTGCCAGCAGTTCCAACCCGGCAGGGGGCTACTATGGCTACACCTTC
CASSSNPAGGYYGYTF
>-|TRBJ1-1|TRBV12-3/TRBV12-4|12|-
TGTGCCAGCAGCTTGTCAGACACTGAAGCTTTCTTT
CASSLSDTEAFF
>-|TRBJ2-7|TRBV27|15|TRBD1
TGTGCCAGCAGTTTCGGGACAGGGGTTCCCTACGAGCAGTACTTC
CASSFGTGVPYEQYF
>-|TRBJ2-7|TRBV30|14|TRBD1
TGTGCCTGGAGTGGGGGCCAGGGGGCGGAGGAGCAGTACTTC
CAWSGGQGAEEQYF
>-|TRBJ2-1|TRBV7-7|16|TRBD2
TGTGCTAGCAGCTCCGGTCGGGGGGTTGCCTACAATGAGCAGTTCTTC
CASSSGRGVAYNEQFF
>-|TRBJ2-7|TRBV7-6|14|TRBD1
TGTGCCAGCAGCCCAGGGACAGGGGGCTCCGAGCAGTACTTC
CASSPGTGGSEQYF
>-|TRBJ1-5|TRBV11-3|19|TRBD1
TGTGCCAGCAGCCATAGGGCGGACAGGGCAAAGGAGGGCAATCAGCCCCAGCATTTT
CASSHRADRAKEGNQPQHF
>-|TRBJ2-7|TRBV29-1|13|TRBD1
TGCAGCGTTGAGACAGGGGGGACCTACGAGCAGTACTTC
CSVETGGTYEQYF
>-|TRBJ2-3|TRBV7-6|17|-
TGTGCCAGCAGCCCTGGGTTTGGAGGGGCTGACACAGATACGCAGTATTTT
CASSPGFGGADTDTQYF
>-|TRBJ2-7|TRBV2|12|-
TGTGCCAGCAGTGAAGGCAGCTACGAGCAGTACTTC
CASSEGSYEQYF
>-|TRBJ2-4|TRBV27|23|TRBD2
TGTGCCAGCAGTTTATCTGGTCCGGGACTAGCGGGAGGGGCGGGTCGTGCCAAAAACATTCAGTACTTC
CASSLSGPGLAGGAGRAKNIQYF
>-|TRBJ2-1|TRBV27|18|TRBD2
TGTGCCAGCAGTTTTCGATACCCGGCCGGGACTAGCGGGACCGAGCAGTTCTTC
CASSFRYPAGTSGTEQFF
>-|TRBJ2-3|TRBV5-1|14|-
TGCGCCAGCAGCTTGGAGTCTACCACAGATACGCAGTATTTT
CASSLESTTDTQYF
>-|TRBJ2-7|TRBV5-1|15|TRBD1
TGCGCCAGCAGCCTGTGGGACAGGCCGGACTACGAGCAGTACTTC
CASSLWDRPDYEQYF
>-|TRBJ2-1|TRBV5-4|12|-
TGTGCCAGCAGCTGGACAGAACATGAGCAGTTCTTC
CASSWTEHEQFF
>-|TRBJ1-3|TRBV30|14|TRBD1
TGTGCCTGGAGTGAGGGGGCGTACGGAAACACCATATATTTT
CAWSEGAYGNTIYF
>-|TRBJ2-1|TRBV19|16|TRBD2
TGTGCCAGTAGTAGCAAGCTTCTAGCGGGATACAATGAGCAGTTCTTC
CASSSKLLAGYNEQFF
>-|TRBJ1-4|TRBV25-1|16|TRBD1
TGTGCCAGCAGTGAACATCCGGGACAGACTAATGAAAAACTGTTTTTT
CASSEHPGQTNEKLFF
>-|TRBJ1-5|TRBV2|15|-
TGTGCCAGCAGTGGAACAGATCATAGCAATCAGCCCCAGCATTTT
CASSGTDHSNQPQHF
>once|TRBJ2-5|TRBV6-5|16|TRBD2
TGTGCCAGCAGTTACTCGATTAGCGGGGACGTAGAGACCCAGTACTTC
CASSYSISGDVETQYF
>-|TRBJ2-1|TRBV4-1|17|TRBD1
TGCGCCAGCAGCCACCCCGGGACAGCGAGCTCCTACAATGAGCAGTTCTTC
CASSHPGTASSYNEQFF
>-|TRBJ1-1|TRBV19|14|TRBD1
TGTGCCACCACGCCCAGGGGGCTGAACACTGAAGCTTTCTTT
CATTPRGLNTEAFF
>-|TRBJ2-5|TRBV29-1|13|-
TGCAGCGTAGACGGGACTGGCCAAGAGACCCAGTACTTC
CSVDGTGQETQYF
>-|TRBJ1-6|TRBV3-1/TRBV3-2|12|-
TGTGCCAGCAGCCAAACAGGGAGGGTCCTCCACTTT
CASSQTGRVLHF
>-|TRBJ2-1|TRBV11-1|12|-
TGTGCCAGCAGCTTAGACCGAGAGGAGCAGTTCTTC
CASSLDREEQFF
>-|TRBJ1-1|TRBV7-9|12|-
TGTGCCAGCAGTCCTTACACAGACGGAGCTTTCTTT
CASSPYTDGAFF
>-|TRBJ2-1|TRBV28|13|-
TGTGCCAGCATCAGGGAATCCTACAATGAGCAGTTCTTC
CASIRESYNEQFF
>-|TRBJ2-5|TRBV5-1|17|TRBD2
TGCGCCAGCAGCTTGGCCTCACTAGCGGGCGGGTGGGAGACCCAGTACTTC
CASSLASLAGGWETQYF